What follows are 5 T cell receptor beta chains derived from one specimen sequenced in a study of immune evolution from preneoplasia to lung adenocarcinoma. Assay: immunoSEQ multiplex PCR; the TCRdb copy retains only in-frame clones and omits some. The sample holds around 8,000 clones, 81% seen once. Specimen: FFPE invasive lung adenocarcinoma tissue. The source of these receptors is a person in their fifties or sixties with lung adenocarcinoma.

This chain joins TRBV20-1 and TRBJ2-5; D ambiguous. The length of the CDR3 is 9 residues. The V end lost 6 bases, the J end lost 7 bases, and 6 bases lay between the germline ends. In germline, CDR1 is DFQATT, CDR2 SNEGSKA (reference sequence). The CDR3 region is CSAPRTQYF. The DNA of the CDR3 is TGCAGTGCCCCTAGGACCCAGTACTTC.

The chain couples TRBV6-5 to TRBJ2-1; the D gene is possibly TRBD2 (5 bases). This CDR3 spans 15 amino acids. Deletions cut 2 bases from V and 6 bases from J, with 14 bases between. CDR1 MNHEY and CDR2 SVGAGI come from the germline V gene. Here the CDR3 reads CASSYRPGSTNEQFF. The DNA of the CDR3 is TGTGCCAGCAGTTACCGGCCGGGGTCAACCAATGAGCAGTTCTTC.

The rearrangement links TRBV7-2 to TRBJ2-7, with TRBD2 matching 12 bases. The germline gives CDR1 SGHTA, CDR2 FQGNSA. The CDR3 contains 15 residues. Trimming cost V 5 bases and J 5 bases; bases outside gene matches: 7. The CDR3 loop is CASSRLAGEVHEQYF. DNA for the CDR3: TGTGCCAGCAGCCGACTAGCGGGAGAGGTCCACGAGCAGTACTTC.

This chain's CDR3 is CASSPGDRANNEQFF. CDR3 sequence (DNA): TGTGCCAGCAGCCCGGGGGACAGGGCAAACAATGAGCAGTTCTTC. The chain uses TRBV7-3 and TRBJ2-1; 9 nucleotides line up with TRBD1. With V trimmed by 5 bases and J by 5 bases, 7 bases remained unmatched. Germline V gene lookup returns CDR1 SGHTA and CDR2 FQGTGA. CDR3 length equals 15 residues.

The V call is TRBV25-1, the J call TRBJ1-2; unclear D gene. Germline V gene lookup returns CDR1 MGHDK and CDR2 SYGVNS. The ends were cut back, 1 base at V and 0 bases at J, with 9 bases in the middle. CDR3 length: 15 residues. The CDR3 sequence is CASSEFGRPNYGYTF. In nucleotides, the CDR3 is TGTGCCAGCAGTGAATTCGGCAGGCCTAACTATGGCTACACCTTC.